The rows below give T cell receptor beta chains drawn from one sample of a study of CD8+CD57+ T cells in acquired aplastic anemia. TCRdb reprocessed the reads with MiXCR, giving one entry per CDR3 protein. The data contain about 270,000 distinct CDR3 sequences, roughly three fifths of them singletons. Input material: sorted CD4+, CD8+, or CD8+CD57+ T cells (not recorded which) from PBMCs. These receptors originate from a human donor with severe aplastic anemia or a healthy control (not recorded which). Each CDR3 is given without its conserved first and last residue. Each record gives: J gene, V gene, clone size, CDR3 protein. Part of the rows lack a size; the others show once, few, many or a class for expanded clones.

J gene: TRBJ2-7; V gene: TRBV7-9; clone size: .; CDR3 protein: ASSELDRGRTYEQY
J gene: TRBJ2-1; V gene: TRBV7-3; clone size: .; CDR3 protein: ASSLWDRGRVLPFYNEQF
J gene: TRBJ1-2; V gene: TRBV10-3; clone size: .; CDR3 protein: GSRGAGNDGYT
J gene: TRBJ2-6; V gene: TRBV20-1; clone size: .; CDR3 protein: SAPTGSGANVLT
J gene: TRBJ2-7; V gene: TRBV27; clone size: many; CDR3 protein: ASSLSSDRGQGYEQY
J gene: TRBJ2-2; V gene: TRBV9; clone size: .; CDR3 protein: ASSVSYTGELF
J gene: TRBJ2-7; V gene: TRBV7-2; clone size: .; CDR3 protein: ASSLGWEASSYEQY
J gene: TRBJ2-1; V gene: TRBV29-1; clone size: .; CDR3 protein: SVERGPYNEQF
J gene: TRBJ2-7; V gene: TRBV28; clone size: .; CDR3 protein: ASTMGGYLYEQY
J gene: TRBJ1-1; V gene: TRBV19; clone size: many; CDR3 protein: ASSIRQAANTEAF
J gene: TRBJ2-2; V gene: TRBV10-3; clone size: many; CDR3 protein: AISEGWGDAGELF
J gene: TRBJ1-1; V gene: TRBV11-2; clone size: .; CDR3 protein: ASSPVTVGAF
J gene: TRBJ1-2; V gene: TRBV24-1; clone size: once; CDR3 protein: ASSEESGDLGYGYT
J gene: TRBJ1-6; V gene: TRBV20-1; clone size: many; CDR3 protein: SAGDRGFYGSYNSPLH
J gene: TRBJ2-2; V gene: TRBV7-2; clone size: many; CDR3 protein: ASSHRGGTGPTGELF
J gene: TRBJ1-4; V gene: TRBV6-1; clone size: .; CDR3 protein: STSEGPVNEKLL
J gene: TRBJ2-1; V gene: TRBV7-9; clone size: .; CDR3 protein: ASSLDGTLYNEQF
J gene: TRBJ2-1; V gene: TRBV24-1; clone size: .; CDR3 protein: ATSRDGLYNEQF
J gene: TRBJ2-5; V gene: TRBV9; clone size: few; CDR3 protein: ASSASAAETQY
J gene: TRBJ2-7; V gene: TRBV5-5; clone size: .; CDR3 protein: ASSLGQGGHYEQY
J gene: TRBJ1-2; V gene: TRBV12-3/TRBV12-4; clone size: .; CDR3 protein: ASSGQGDGYT
J gene: TRBJ1-3; V gene: TRBV20-1; clone size: .; CDR3 protein: SATDSHSGNTIY
J gene: TRBJ1-1; V gene: TRBV9; clone size: many; CDR3 protein: ASSPHLGQLNTEAF
J gene: TRBJ2-2; V gene: TRBV24-1; clone size: .; CDR3 protein: ATSDPLQGRVDTGELF
J gene: TRBJ2-6; V gene: TRBV19; clone size: .; CDR3 protein: ASSILGSGANVLT
J gene: TRBJ1-4; V gene: TRBV7-3; clone size: once; CDR3 protein: ASSLSAHNERLF
J gene: TRBJ2-1; V gene: TRBV7-4; clone size: once; CDR3 protein: ASSLRQGTSGYNEQF
J gene: TRBJ2-7; V gene: TRBV7-7; clone size: .; CDR3 protein: ASSTGGDWDEQY
J gene: TRBJ1-1; V gene: TRBV9; clone size: .; CDR3 protein: ASSVVEGVNTEAF
J gene: TRBJ1-6; V gene: TRBV12-5; clone size: many; CDR3 protein: ASGFGSGDSPLH
J gene: TRBJ1-1; V gene: TRBV10-2; clone size: few; CDR3 protein: ASGNGVGGTEAF
J gene: TRBJ1-3; V gene: TRBV15; clone size: .; CDR3 protein: ATSRGTRPNTIY
J gene: TRBJ2-1; V gene: TRBV20-1; clone size: .; CDR3 protein: SATKPGTSGNEQF
J gene: TRBJ1-5; V gene: TRBV7-2; clone size: .; CDR3 protein: ASHRTGDQPQH
J gene: TRBJ1-2; V gene: TRBV5-6; clone size: many; CDR3 protein: ASSLGQGYT
J gene: TRBJ2-3; V gene: TRBV20-1; clone size: .; CDR3 protein: SAPVGPSTDTQY